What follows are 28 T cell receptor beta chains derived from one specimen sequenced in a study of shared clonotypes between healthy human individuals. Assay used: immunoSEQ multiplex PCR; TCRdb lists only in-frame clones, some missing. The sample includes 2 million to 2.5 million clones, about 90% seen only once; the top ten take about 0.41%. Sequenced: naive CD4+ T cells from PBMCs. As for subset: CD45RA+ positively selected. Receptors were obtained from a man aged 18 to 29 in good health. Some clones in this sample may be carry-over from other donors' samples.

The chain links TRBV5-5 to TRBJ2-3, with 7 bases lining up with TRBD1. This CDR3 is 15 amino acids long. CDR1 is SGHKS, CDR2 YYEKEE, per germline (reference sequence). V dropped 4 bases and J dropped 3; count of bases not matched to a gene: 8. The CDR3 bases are TGTGCCAGCAGCCAGAACACAGGGGAGACAGATACGCAGTATTTT. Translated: CASSQNTGETDTQYF.

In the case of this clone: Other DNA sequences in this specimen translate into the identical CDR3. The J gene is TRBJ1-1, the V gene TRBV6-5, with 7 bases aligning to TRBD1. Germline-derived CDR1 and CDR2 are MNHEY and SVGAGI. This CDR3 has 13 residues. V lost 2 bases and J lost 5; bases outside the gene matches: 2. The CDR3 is CASSYAGGTEAFF. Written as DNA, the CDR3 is TGTGCCAGCAGTTACGCAGGGGGGACTGAAGCTTTCTTT.

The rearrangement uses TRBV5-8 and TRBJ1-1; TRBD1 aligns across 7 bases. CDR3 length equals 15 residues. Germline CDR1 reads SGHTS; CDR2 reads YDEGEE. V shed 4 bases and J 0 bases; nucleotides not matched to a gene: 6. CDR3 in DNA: TGTGCCAGCAGCGAGGAGGGGGCTGTGAACACTGAAGCTTTCTTT. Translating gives CASSEEGAVNTEAFF.

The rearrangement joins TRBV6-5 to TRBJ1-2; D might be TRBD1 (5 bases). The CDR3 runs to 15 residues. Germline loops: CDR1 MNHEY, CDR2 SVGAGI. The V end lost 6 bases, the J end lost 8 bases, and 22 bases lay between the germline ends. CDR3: CASSPTLSQGRGYTF. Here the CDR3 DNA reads TGTGCCAGCAGCCCAACTCTTTCGCAGGGCCGAGGCTACACCTTC.

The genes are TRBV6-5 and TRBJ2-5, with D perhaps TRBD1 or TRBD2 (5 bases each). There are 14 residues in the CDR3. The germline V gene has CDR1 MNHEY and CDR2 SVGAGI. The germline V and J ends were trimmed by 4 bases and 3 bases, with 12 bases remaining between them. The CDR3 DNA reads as TGTGCCAGCAGTTTCCGGGGCGATGAAGAGACCCAGTACTTC. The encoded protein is CASSFRGDEETQYF.

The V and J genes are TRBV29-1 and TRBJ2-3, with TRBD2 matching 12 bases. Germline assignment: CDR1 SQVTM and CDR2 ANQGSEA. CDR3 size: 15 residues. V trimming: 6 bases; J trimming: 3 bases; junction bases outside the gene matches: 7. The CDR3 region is CSVRLTSGSTDTQYF. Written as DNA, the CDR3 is TGCAGCGTCCGACTGACTAGCGGGAGTACAGATACGCAGTATTTT.

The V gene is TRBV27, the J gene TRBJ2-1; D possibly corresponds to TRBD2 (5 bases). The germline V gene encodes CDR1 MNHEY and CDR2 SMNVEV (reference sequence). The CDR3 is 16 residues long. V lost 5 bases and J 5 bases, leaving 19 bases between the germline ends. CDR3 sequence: CASSPVGMVRDNEQFF. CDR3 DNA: TGTGCCAGCAGTCCCGTCGGGATGGTACGGGACAATGAGCAGTTCTTC.

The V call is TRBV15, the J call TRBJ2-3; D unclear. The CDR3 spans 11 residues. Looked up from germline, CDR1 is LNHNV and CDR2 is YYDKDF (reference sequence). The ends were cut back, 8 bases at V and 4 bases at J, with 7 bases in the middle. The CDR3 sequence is CATATADTQYF. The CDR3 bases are TGTGCCACCGCGACCGCAGATACGCAGTATTTT.

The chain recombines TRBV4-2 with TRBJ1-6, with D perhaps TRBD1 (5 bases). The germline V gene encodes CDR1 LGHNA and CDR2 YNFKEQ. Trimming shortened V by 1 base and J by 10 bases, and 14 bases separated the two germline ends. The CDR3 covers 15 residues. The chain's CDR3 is CASSQGGRERSPLHF. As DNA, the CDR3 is TGTGCCAGCAGCCAAGGGGGCAGAGAAAGGTCACCCCTCCACTTT.

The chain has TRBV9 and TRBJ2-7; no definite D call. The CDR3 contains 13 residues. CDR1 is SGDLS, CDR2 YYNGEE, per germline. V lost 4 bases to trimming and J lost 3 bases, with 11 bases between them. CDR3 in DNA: TGTGCCAGCAGCTTCGGACCCTTCTACGAGCAGTACTTC. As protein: CASSFGPFYEQYF.

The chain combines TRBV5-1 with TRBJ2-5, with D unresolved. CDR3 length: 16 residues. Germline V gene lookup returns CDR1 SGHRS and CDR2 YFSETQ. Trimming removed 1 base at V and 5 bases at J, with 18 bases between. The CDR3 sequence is CASSLSGTSQWETQYF. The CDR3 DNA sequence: TGCGCCAGCAGCTTGTCCGGCACCTCACAGTGGGAGACCCAGTACTTC.

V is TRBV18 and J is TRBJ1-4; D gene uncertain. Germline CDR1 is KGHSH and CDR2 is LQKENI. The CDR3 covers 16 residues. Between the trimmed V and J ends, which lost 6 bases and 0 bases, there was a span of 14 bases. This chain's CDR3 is CASSPQRAPTNEKLFF. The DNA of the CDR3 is TGTGCCAGCTCCCCCCAGCGAGCACCAACTAATGAAAAACTGTTTTTT. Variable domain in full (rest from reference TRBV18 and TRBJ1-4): NAGVMQNPRHLVRRRGQEARLRCSPMKGHSHVYWYRQLPEEGLKFMVYLQKENIIDESGMPKERFSAEFPKEGPSILRIQQVVRGDSAAYFCASSPQRAPTNEKLFFGSGTQLSVL.

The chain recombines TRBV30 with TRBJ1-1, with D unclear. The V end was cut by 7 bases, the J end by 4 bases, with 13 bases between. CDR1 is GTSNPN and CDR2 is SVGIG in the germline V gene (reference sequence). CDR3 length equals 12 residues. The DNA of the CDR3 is TGTGCCTCCGGGCGAAGGAGCACTGAAGCTTTCTTT. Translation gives CASGRRSTEAFF.

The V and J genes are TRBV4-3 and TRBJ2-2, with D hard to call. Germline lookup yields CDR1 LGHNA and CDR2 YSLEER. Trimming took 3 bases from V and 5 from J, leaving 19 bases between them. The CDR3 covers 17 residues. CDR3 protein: CASSQARDPPWTGELFF. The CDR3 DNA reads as TGCGCCAGCAGCCAGGCCAGAGACCCCCCATGGACCGGGGAGCTGTTTTTT.

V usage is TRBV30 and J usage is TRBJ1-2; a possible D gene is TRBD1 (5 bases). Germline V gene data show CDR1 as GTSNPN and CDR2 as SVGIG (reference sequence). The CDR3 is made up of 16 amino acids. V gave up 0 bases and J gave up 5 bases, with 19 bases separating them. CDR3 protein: CAWSVVPGLGRYGYTF. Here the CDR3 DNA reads TGTGCCTGGAGTGTGGTCCCGGGGCTGGGGAGATATGGCTACACCTTC.

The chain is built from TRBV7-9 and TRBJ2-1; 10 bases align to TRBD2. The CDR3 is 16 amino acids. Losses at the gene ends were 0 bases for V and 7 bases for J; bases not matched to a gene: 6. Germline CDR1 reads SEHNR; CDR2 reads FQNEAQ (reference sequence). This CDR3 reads CASSLARTSGRNEQFF. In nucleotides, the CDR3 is TGTGCCAGCAGCTTAGCTCGGACTAGCGGCAGGAATGAGCAGTTCTTC.

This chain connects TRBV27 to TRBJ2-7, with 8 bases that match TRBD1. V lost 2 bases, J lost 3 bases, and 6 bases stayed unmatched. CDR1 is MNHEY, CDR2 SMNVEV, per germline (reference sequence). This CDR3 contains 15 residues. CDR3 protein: CASSLGQGSLYEQYF. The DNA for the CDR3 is TGTGCCAGCAGTTTAGGACAGGGTAGCCTCTACGAGCAGTACTTC.

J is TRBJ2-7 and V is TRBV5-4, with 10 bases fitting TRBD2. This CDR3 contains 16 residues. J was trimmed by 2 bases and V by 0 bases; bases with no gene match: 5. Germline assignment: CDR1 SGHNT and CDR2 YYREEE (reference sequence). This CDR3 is CASSLGGSGRAYEQYF. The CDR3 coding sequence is TGTGCCAGCAGCTTGGGGGGCAGCGGGAGGGCCTACGAGCAGTACTTC.

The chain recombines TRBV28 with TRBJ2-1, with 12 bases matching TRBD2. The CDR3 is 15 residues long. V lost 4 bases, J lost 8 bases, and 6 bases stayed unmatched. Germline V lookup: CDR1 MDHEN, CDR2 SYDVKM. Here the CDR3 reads CASSSLTSGRYEQFF. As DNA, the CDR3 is TGTGCCAGCAGTTCCCTGACTAGCGGGAGATATGAGCAGTTCTTC. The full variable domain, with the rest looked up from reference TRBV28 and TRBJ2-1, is DVKVTQSSRYLVKRTGEKVFLECVQDMDHENMFWYRQDPGLGLRLIYFSYDVKMKEKGDIPEGYSVSREKKERFSLILESASTNQTSMYLCASSSLTSGRYEQFFGPGTRLTVL.

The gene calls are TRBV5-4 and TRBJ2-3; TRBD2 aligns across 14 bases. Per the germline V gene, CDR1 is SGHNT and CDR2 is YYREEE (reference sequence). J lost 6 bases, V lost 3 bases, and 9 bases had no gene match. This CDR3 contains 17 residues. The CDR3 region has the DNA TGTGCCAGCAGCTCCCTGACTAGCGGGAGGGGGAGTGATACGCAGTATTTT. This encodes CASSSLTSGRGSDTQYF.

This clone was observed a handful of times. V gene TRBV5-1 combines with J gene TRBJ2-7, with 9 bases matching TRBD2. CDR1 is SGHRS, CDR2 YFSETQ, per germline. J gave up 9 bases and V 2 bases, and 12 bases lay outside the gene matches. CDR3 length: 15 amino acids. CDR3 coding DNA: TGCGCCAGCAGCTTCGAGGTGAATAGCGGGAGCGGGCAGTACTTC. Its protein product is CASSFEVNSGSGQYF.

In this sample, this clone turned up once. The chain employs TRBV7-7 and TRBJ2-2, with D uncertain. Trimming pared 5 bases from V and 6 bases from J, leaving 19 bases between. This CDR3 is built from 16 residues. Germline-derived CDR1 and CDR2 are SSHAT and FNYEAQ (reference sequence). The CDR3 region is CASSKFGPLMPGELFF. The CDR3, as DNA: TGTGCCAGCAGCAAGTTTGGTCCCCTAATGCCCGGGGAGCTGTTTTTT.

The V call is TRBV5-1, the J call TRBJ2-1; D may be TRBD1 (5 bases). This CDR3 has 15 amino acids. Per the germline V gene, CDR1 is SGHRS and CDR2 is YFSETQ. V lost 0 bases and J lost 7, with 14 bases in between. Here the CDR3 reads CASSLVLTPGNEQFF. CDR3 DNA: TGCGCCAGCAGCTTGGTTCTAACCCCAGGGAATGAGCAGTTCTTC.

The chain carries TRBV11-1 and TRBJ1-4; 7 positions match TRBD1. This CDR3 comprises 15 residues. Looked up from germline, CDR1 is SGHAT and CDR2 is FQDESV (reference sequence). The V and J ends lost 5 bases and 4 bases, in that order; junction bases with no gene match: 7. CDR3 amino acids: CASSLTGQSNEKLFF. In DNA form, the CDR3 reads TGTGCCAGCAGCCTGACGGGACAGAGTAATGAAAAACTGTTTTTT.

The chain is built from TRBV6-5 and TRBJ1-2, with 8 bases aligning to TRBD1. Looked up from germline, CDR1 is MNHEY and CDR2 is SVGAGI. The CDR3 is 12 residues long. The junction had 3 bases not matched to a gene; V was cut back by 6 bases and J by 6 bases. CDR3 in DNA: TGTGCCAGCAGACTACAGGGGGATGGCTACACCTTC. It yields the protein CASRLQGDGYTF.

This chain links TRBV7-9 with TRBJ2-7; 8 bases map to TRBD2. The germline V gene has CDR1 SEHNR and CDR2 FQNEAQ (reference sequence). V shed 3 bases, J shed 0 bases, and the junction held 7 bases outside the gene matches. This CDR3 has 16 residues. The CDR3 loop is CASSLFGGGISYEQYF. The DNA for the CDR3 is TGTGCCAGCAGCTTGTTTGGCGGGGGGATCTCCTACGAGCAGTACTTC. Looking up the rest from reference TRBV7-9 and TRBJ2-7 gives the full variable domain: DTGVSQNPRHKITKRGQNVTFRCDPISEHNRLYWYRQTLGQGPEFLTYFQNEAQLEKSRLLSDRFSAERPKGSFSTLEIQRTEQGDSAMYLCASSLFGGGISYEQYFGPGTRLTVT.

This CDR3 is CASSVDRGLPNYGYTF. The DNA for the CDR3 is TGTGCCAGCAGCGTAGACCGGGGCCTCCCTAACTATGGCTACACCTTC. This chain links TRBV9 with TRBJ1-2; the D gene is possibly TRBD1 (5 bases). Germline CDR1 is SGDLS and CDR2 is YYNGEE. V was shortened by 0 bases and J by 0 bases, with 12 bases between the two germline ends. The CDR3 loop spans 16 amino acids.

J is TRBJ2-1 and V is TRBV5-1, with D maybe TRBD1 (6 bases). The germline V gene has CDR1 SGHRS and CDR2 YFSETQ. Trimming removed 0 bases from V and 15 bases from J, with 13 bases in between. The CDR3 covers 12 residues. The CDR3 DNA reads TGCGCCAGCAGCTTGGATCGGACAGTACCGTTCTTC. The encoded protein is CASSLDRTVPFF.